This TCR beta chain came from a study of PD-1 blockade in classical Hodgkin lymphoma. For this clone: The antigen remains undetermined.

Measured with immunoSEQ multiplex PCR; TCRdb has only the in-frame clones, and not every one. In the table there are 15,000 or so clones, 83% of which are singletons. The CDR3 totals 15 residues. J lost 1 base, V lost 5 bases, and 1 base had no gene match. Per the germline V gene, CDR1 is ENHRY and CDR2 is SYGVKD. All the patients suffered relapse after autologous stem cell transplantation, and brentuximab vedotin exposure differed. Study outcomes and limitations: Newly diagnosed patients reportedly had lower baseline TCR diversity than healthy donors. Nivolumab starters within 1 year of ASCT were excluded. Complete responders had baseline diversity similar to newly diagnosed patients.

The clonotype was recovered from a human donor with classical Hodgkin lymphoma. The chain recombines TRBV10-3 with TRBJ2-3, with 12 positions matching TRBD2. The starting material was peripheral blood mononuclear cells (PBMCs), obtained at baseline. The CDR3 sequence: CAISRLAGGTDTQYF. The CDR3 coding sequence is TGTGCCATCAGTCGACTAGCGGGGGGCACAGATACGCAGTATTTT.